This TCR beta chain was recovered during a study of T cells in Graves' hyperthyroidism and ophthalmopathy. The hyperthyroidism was newly diagnosed and had lasted under 2 months; the patients were aged 18 to 65. Uncontrolled infection, other autoimmune disease, pregnancy or lactation disqualified patients from enrolment. Diagnoses rested on clinical symptoms, serum thyroxine and TRAb, thyroid ultrasound and orbital computed tomography. The CDR3 is 13 amino acids. Trimming shortened V by 5 bases and J by 2 bases, and 13 bases separated the two germline ends. Germline lookup yields CDR1 DFQATT and CDR2 SNEGSKA (reference sequence). Using RNA transcripts as the source, TCR beta CDR3 regions were amplified. An initial round of RT-PCR targeting the TCR CDR3 relied on the HTBI primer set. TCRdb recomputed calls from the multiplex PCR reads with MiXCR, one row per CDR3 protein. The sample has roughly 630,000 distinct CDR3 sequences, 15% to 17% seen once.

This clonotype occurred many times. The genes are TRBV20-1 and TRBJ2-7; TRBD1 is a possible D gene (6 bases). Specimen: blood. This sequence originates from a woman in her twenties or thirties with Graves' hyperthyroidism. CDR3 nucleotide sequence: TGCAGTGCTTCCCTCCGGGACACCTACGAGCAGTACTTC. Its translation is CSASLRDTYEQYF.